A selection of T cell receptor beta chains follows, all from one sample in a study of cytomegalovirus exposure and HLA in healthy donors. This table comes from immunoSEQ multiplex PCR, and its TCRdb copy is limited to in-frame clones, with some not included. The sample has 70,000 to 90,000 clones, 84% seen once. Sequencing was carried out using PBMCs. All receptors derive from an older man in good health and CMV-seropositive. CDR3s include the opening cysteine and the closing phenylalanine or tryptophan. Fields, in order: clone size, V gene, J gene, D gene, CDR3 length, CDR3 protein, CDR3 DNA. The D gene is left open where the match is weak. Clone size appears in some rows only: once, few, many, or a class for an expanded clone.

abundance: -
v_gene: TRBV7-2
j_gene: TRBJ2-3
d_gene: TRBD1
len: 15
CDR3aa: CASSLGQGNPDTQYF
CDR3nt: TGTGCCAGCAGCCTTGGACAGGGAAATCCAGATACGCAGTATTTT

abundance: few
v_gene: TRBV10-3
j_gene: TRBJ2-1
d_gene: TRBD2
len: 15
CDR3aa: CAISSGTSGNNEQFF
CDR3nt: TGTGCCATCAGTTCCGGGACTAGCGGGAACAATGAGCAGTTCTTC

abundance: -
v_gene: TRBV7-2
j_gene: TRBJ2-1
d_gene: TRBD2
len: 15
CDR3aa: CASSLAGEAWNEQFF
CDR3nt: TGTGCCAGCAGTTTAGCGGGAGAGGCGTGGAATGAGCAGTTCTTC

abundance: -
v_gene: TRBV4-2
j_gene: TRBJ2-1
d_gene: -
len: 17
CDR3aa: CASSQVATAREYNEQFF
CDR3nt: TGTGCCAGCAGCCAAGTCGCGACTGCCAGAGAGTACAATGAGCAGTTCTTC

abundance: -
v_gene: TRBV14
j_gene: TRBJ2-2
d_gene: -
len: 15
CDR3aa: CASSQVTVATGELFF
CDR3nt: TGTGCCAGCAGCCAAGTGACAGTGGCCACCGGGGAGCTGTTTTTT

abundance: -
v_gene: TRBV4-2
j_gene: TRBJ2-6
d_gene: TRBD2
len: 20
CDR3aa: CASSLGLAGGPVSGANVLTF
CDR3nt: TGTGCCAGCAGCCTTGGACTAGCGGGGGGGCCCGTTTCTGGGGCCAACGTCCTGACTTTC

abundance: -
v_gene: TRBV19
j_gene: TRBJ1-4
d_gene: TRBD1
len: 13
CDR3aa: CARPKDRGEKLFF
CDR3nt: TGTGCCAGGCCAAAGGACAGGGGTGAAAAACTGTTTTTT

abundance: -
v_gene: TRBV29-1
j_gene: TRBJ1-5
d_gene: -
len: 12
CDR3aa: CSVGGEGQPQHF
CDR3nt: TGCAGCGTCGGAGGGGAAGGACAGCCCCAGCATTTT

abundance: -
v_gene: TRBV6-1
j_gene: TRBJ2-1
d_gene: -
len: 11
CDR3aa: CASSEVLEQFF
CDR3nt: TGTGCCAGCAGTGAAGTCCTTGAGCAGTTCTTC

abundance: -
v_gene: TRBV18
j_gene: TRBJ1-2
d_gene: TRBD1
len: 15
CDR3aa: CASSLLDREVGGYTF
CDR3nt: TGTGCCAGCTCACTGCTGGACAGGGAAGTTGGGGGCTACACCTTC

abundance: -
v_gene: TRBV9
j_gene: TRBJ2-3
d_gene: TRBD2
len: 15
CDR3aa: CASSVGPSGTDTQYF
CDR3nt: TGTGCCAGCAGCGTGGGGCCTAGCGGGACAGATACGCAGTATTTT

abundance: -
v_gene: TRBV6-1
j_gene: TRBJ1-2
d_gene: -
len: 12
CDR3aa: CASSPQESGYTF
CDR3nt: TGTGCCAGCAGTCCCCAGGAAAGTGGCTACACCTTC

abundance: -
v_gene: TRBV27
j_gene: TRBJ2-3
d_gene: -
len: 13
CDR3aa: CASKNYTTDTQYF
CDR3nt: TGTGCCAGCAAGAACTATACCACAGATACGCAGTATTTT

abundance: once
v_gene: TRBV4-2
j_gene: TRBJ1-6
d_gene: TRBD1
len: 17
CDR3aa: CASSQDLPGGDNSPLHF
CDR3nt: TGTGCCAGCAGCCAAGATCTTCCAGGGGGAGATAATTCACCCCTCCACTTT

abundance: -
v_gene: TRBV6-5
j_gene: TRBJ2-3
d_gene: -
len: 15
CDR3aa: CASRSIALGTDTQYF
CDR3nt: TGTGCCAGCAGATCAATAGCTCTGGGCACAGATACGCAGTATTTT

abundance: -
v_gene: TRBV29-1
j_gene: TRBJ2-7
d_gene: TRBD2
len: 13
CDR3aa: CSGWSLAGGEQYF
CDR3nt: TGCAGCGGCTGGTCGCTAGCGGGAGGGGAGCAGTACTTC

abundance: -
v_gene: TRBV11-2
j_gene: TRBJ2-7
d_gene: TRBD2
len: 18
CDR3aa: CASSTRTSGGVRSYEQYF
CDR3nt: TGTGCCAGCAGTACCAGGACTAGCGGGGGGGTTAGGTCCTACGAGCAGTACTTC

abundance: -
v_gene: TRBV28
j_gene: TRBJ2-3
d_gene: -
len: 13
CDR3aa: CASRSGHTDTQYF
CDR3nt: TGTGCCAGCCGTAGCGGACACACAGATACGCAGTATTTT

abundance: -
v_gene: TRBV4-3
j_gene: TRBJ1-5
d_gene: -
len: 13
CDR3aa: CASSQDERQPQHF
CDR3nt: TGCGCCAGCAGCCAAGATGAGCGGCAGCCCCAGCATTTT

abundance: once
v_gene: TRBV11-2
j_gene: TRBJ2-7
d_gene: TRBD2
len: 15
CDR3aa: CASSPWTSGGGEQYF
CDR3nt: TGTGCCAGCAGCCCGTGGACTAGCGGGGGGGGCGAGCAGTACTTC

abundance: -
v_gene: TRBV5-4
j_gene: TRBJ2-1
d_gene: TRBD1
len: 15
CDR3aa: CASSADRGSYNEQFF
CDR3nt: TGTGCCAGCAGCGCGGACAGGGGATCCTACAATGAGCAGTTCTTC

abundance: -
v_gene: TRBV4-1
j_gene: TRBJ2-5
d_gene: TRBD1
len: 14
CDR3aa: CASSQEGTEETQYF
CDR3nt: TGCGCCAGCAGCCAAGAAGGGACAGAAGAGACCCAGTACTTC

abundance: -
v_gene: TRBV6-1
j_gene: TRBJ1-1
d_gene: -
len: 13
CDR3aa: CASNGQPIPEAFF
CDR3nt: TGTGCCAGCAACGGACAGCCCATACCTGAAGCTTTCTTT

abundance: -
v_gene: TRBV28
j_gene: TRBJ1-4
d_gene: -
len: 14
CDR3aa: CASSLGGLNEKLFF
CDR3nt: TGTGCCAGCAGTTTAGGCGGACTAAATGAAAAACTGTTTTTT